Listed below are T cell receptor beta chains from one sample, sequenced in a study of T cell responses to AZD1222 COVID-19 vaccine. Only in-frame clones appear in the TCRdb table, and some are missing; sequencing was by immunoSEQ multiplex PCR. The sample contains 130,000 to 150,000 clones, 90% of which appear only once. This specimen was peripheral blood, taken on day 0 of AZD1222 vaccination. These receptors all stem from an adult in good health. Each CDR3 is given with its conserved first and last residue. Each record gives: D gene, clone size, V gene, J gene, CDR3 protein, CDR3 DNA. A D gene is named only where the DNA matches it firmly. Not all rows give a size; the values are once, few, many and, for expanded clones, a class.

TRBD1,NA,TRBV5-6,TRBJ2-5,CASSLGQGLQETQYF,TGTGCCAGCAGCTTAGGACAGGGCCTCCAAGAGACCCAGTACTTC
NA,few,TRBV5-5,TRBJ1-2,CASSSDILTGEFNYGYTF,TGTGCCAGCAGTTCAGATATATTGACAGGCGAATTTAACTATGGCTACACCTTC
NA,NA,TRBV2,TRBJ2-7,CASSQTYEQYF,TGTGCCAGCAGTCAAACCTACGAGCAGTACTTC
NA,NA,TRBV5-1,TRBJ1-6,CASSPTGTYGANNSPLHF,TGCGCCAGCAGCCCTACTGGGACTTACGGTGCCAATAATTCACCCCTCCACTTT
NA,once,TRBV9,TRBJ2-6,CASSVRVSGANVLTF,TGTGCCAGCAGCGTAAGGGTTTCTGGGGCCAACGTCCTGACTTTC
TRBD2,NA,TRBV15,TRBJ2-5,CATGGGLAGFQETQYF,TGTGCCACCGGTGGCGGGCTAGCGGGATTCCAAGAGACCCAGTACTTC
NA,NA,TRBV2,TRBJ1-2,CASSEAGGRNYGYTF,TGTGCCAGCAGTGAAGCTGGGGGGCGTAACTATGGCTACACCTTC
NA,NA,TRBV29-1,TRBJ1-1,CSVKIVAEGTEAFF,TGCAGCGTTAAGATAGTTGCAGAGGGCACTGAAGCTTTCTTT
TRBD1,NA,TRBV10-3,TRBJ2-7,CAIRWGDRGYEQYF,TGTGCCATCAGATGGGGGGACAGGGGATACGAGCAGTACTTC
TRBD1,NA,TRBV7-8,TRBJ2-7,CASSSDRGDEQYF,TGTGCCAGCAGCTCCGACAGGGGCGACGAGCAGTACTTC
NA,NA,TRBV7-2,TRBJ2-2,CASSLPLANTGELFF,TGTGCCAGCAGCTTACCCCTAGCGAACACCGGGGAGCTGTTTTTT
TRBD1,NA,TRBV29-1,TRBJ2-7,CSVGRGQGDHEQYF,TGCAGCGTTGGGAGGGGACAGGGGGACCACGAGCAGTACTTC
NA,NA,TRBV5-1,TRBJ1-2,CASSQTGPGGYGYTF,TGCGCCAGCAGCCAAACGGGACCGGGCGGCTATGGCTACACCTTC
TRBD1,NA,TRBV19,TRBJ2-2,CASSKGADTGELFF,TGTGCCAGCTCAAAGGGGGCCGACACCGGGGAGCTGTTTTTT
NA,once,TRBV6-2/TRBV6-3,TRBJ2-1,CASSYRATEQFF,TGTGCCAGCAGTTACCGGGCCACTGAGCAGTTCTTC
NA,NA,TRBV19,TRBJ2-2,CASSSLAGGELFF,TGTGCCAGTAGTTCCCTAGCTGGCGGGGAGCTGTTTTTT
NA,NA,TRBV10-3,TRBJ1-3,CAISESGGRDSGNTIYF,TGTGCCATCAGTGAGTCGGGGGGTCGGGACTCTGGAAACACCATATATTTT
TRBD1,NA,TRBV5-1,TRBJ2-2,CASSLDGTGNTGELFF,TGCGCCAGCAGCTTGGATGGGACAGGGAACACCGGGGAGCTGTTTTTT
NA,NA,TRBV12-1,TRBJ2-1,CASSWQRTDEQFF,TGTGCCAGCAGCTGGCAGCGTACCGATGAGCAGTTCTTC
TRBD2,NA,TRBV3-1/TRBV3-2,TRBJ2-2,CASSNRGRGGFGGELFF,TGTGCCAGCAGCAATCGAGGACGGGGGGGATTCGGCGGGGAGCTGTTTTTT
NA,NA,TRBV7-8,TRBJ1-3,CASSLAGENTIYF,TGTGCCAGCAGCTTAGCAGGGGAAAACACCATATATTTT
NA,NA,TRBV18,TRBJ1-2,CASSPPPTGIFYGYTF,TGTGCCAGCTCACCGCCCCCCACAGGAATCTTCTATGGCTACACCTTC
TRBD2,once,TRBV27,TRBJ2-3,CASSLGLVARLSTDTQYF,TGTGCCAGCAGCCTGGGACTAGTGGCCCGACTAAGCACAGATACGCAGTATTTT
TRBD2,NA,TRBV7-3,TRBJ2-3,CASSSPGLGGDTQYF,TGTGCCAGCAGCAGTCCGGGACTAGGCGGAGATACGCAGTATTTT
NA,NA,TRBV18,TRBJ1-5,CASSPQGIGEPQHF,TGTGCCAGCTCACCGCAGGGAATTGGGGAGCCCCAGCATTTT
TRBD1,NA,TRBV18,TRBJ2-7,CASSPGGQGGEQYF,TGTGCCAGCTCACCCGGGGGACAGGGGGGCGAGCAGTACTTC
NA,NA,TRBV7-6,TRBJ1-3,CASSLGVASRLGNTIYF,TGTGCCAGCAGCTTAGGAGTGGCCAGTCGTCTTGGAAACACCATATATTTT
NA,NA,TRBV11-1,TRBJ2-7,CASSRTVYEQYF,TGTGCCAGCAGCCGGACAGTCTACGAGCAGTACTTC
NA,NA,TRBV5-4,TRBJ1-2,CASSFNRDGYTF,TGTGCCAGCTCCTTCAACAGGGATGGCTACACCTTC
NA,few,TRBV10-3,TRBJ2-3,CAISEPLALARADTQYF,TGTGCCATCAGTGAGCCATTGGCGCTAGCGCGGGCAGATACGCAGTATTTT
TRBD1,NA,TRBV6-5,TRBJ2-2,CASRLTGGGGELFF,TGTGCCAGCAGGTTGACAGGGGGCGGCGGGGAGCTGTTTTTT
TRBD2,NA,TRBV16,TRBJ2-1,CASSEVAGDNNEQFF,TGTGCCAGCAGCGAGGTAGCGGGGGACAACAATGAGCAGTTCTTC
TRBD1,NA,TRBV9,TRBJ1-3,CASSLRQGAGGNTIYF,TGTGCCAGCAGCCTTAGACAGGGGGCCGGTGGAAACACCATATATTTT
TRBD1,NA,TRBV6-2/TRBV6-3,TRBJ1-2,CASSTDRASFYGYTF,TGTGCCAGCAGTACCGACAGGGCCTCCTTCTATGGCTACACCTTC
TRBD2,NA,TRBV19,TRBJ2-7,CASSMGTSVPSYEQYF,TGTGCCAGTAGTATGGGGACTAGCGTTCCCTCCTACGAGCAGTACTTC
NA,NA,TRBV7-9,TRBJ1-6,CASSLGLQVYNSPLHF,TGTGCCAGCAGCTTAGGCCTACAGGTTTATAATTCACCCCTCCACTTT
TRBD2,NA,TRBV9,TRBJ2-3,CASSVETGLAVTDTQYF,TGTGCCAGCAGCGTAGAGACGGGACTAGCGGTCACAGATACGCAGTATTTT
TRBD2,NA,TRBV19,TRBJ2-3,CASSLSGRATDTQYF,TGTGCCAGTAGTCTCAGCGGGAGGGCCACAGATACGCAGTATTTT
NA,NA,TRBV5-4,TRBJ2-7,CASSSKVQITTYEQYF,TGTGCCAGCAGCTCAAAAGTCCAGATAACTACCTACGAGCAGTACTTC
NA,NA,TRBV2,TRBJ2-5,CASKGQETQYF,TGTGCCAGCAAAGGACAAGAGACCCAGTACTTC
NA,NA,TRBV4-1,TRBJ1-1,CASSQDRLGDVNTEAFF,TGCGCCAGCAGCCAAGATCGGCTAGGGGACGTTAACACTGAAGCTTTCTTT
NA,NA,TRBV12-3/TRBV12-4,TRBJ2-3,CASRPTSSDTQYF,TGTGCCAGCAGGCCTACTAGCTCGGATACGCAGTATTTT
NA,NA,TRBV19,TRBJ1-4,CASSIGGATNEKLFF,TGTGCCAGTAGTATAGGGGGGGCAACTAATGAAAAACTGTTTTTT
NA,NA,TRBV2,TRBJ1-1,CASSEWGEKSTEAFF,TGTGCCAGCAGTGAATGGGGGGAAAAGAGCACTGAAGCTTTCTTT
TRBD1,NA,TRBV19,TRBJ1-2,CASSMWRQGTGRSYGYTF,TGTGCCAGTAGTATGTGGAGACAGGGAACAGGGAGGAGCTATGGCTACACCTTC
NA,once,TRBV5-1,TRBJ1-3,CASSGLRGGSGNTIYF,TGCGCCAGCAGCGGACTCAGGGGAGGCTCTGGAAACACCATATATTTT
NA,once,TRBV11-3,TRBJ2-1,CASSLIGLTIQFF,TGTGCCAGCAGCTTAATTGGCCTGACTATACAGTTCTTC
TRBD2,NA,TRBV5-4,TRBJ2-5,CASSSGTTKETQYF,TGTGCCAGCAGCTCCGGGACTACCAAAGAGACCCAGTACTTC
NA,many,TRBV19,TRBJ1-5,CASSNRGGNQPQHF,TGTGCCAGTAGTAACCGGGGGGGCAATCAGCCCCAGCATTTT
NA,NA,TRBV19,TRBJ2-5,CASRRVGQETQYF,TGTGCCAGTAGGAGGGTCGGCCAAGAGACCCAGTACTTC
NA,NA,TRBV7-2,TRBJ1-2,CASSLDPQTNYGYTF,TGTGCCAGCAGCTTAGATCCACAAACTAACTATGGCTACACCTTC
TRBD2,NA,TRBV7-3,TRBJ2-1,CASSLDFGGSSYNEQFF,TGTGCCAGCAGCTTAGATTTCGGCGGGAGCTCCTACAATGAGCAGTTCTTC